Listed below are T cell receptor beta chains from one sample, sequenced in a study of T cells in Graves' hyperthyroidism and ophthalmopathy. Each CDR3 protein is one row after TCRdb ran MiXCR on the multiplex PCR reads. The sample consists of roughly 700,000 distinct CDR3 sequences, around 15% of them appearing once. Sample: blood. These receptors were taken from a woman younger than 30 with Graves' hyperthyroidism. CDR3s include the opening cysteine and the closing phenylalanine or tryptophan. D genes are given only for firm matches. Some rows have no size entry. The others give once, few or many, or a class for an expanded clone.

size | J | D | V | CDR3 | DNA
many | TRBJ2-3 | TRBD2 | TRBV2 | CASSEGVLAGDPSTDTQYF | TGTGCCAGCAGCGAAGGTGTACTAGCGGGAGACCCGTCCACAGATACGCAGTATTTT
many | TRBJ1-1 | - | TRBV30 | CAWSGFRRPATEAFF | TGTGCCTGGAGTGGATTTAGACGGCCAGCCACTGAAGCTTTCTTT
- | TRBJ1-2 | - | TRBV24-1 | CATSDPRTDYGYTF | TGTGCCACCAGTGATCCCCGGACAGACTATGGCTACACCTTC
many | TRBJ2-7 | - | TRBV6-1 | CASSETGIYEQYF | TGTGCCAGCAGTGAAACAGGGATCTACGAGCAGTACTTC
few | TRBJ2-7 | TRBD2 | TRBV20-1 | CSAPRTPELAGSYEQYF | TGCAGTGCGCCCCGGACTCCGGAACTAGCGGGCTCCTACGAGCAGTACTTC
- | TRBJ2-1 | - | TRBV4-1 | CASTPLTGGNEQFF | TGCGCCAGCACCCCACTTACTGGGGGCAATGAGCAGTTCTTC
- | TRBJ2-1 | - | TRBV6-1 | CASSRSVEEQFF | TGTGCCAGCAGTAGGAGCGTGGAAGAGCAGTTCTTC
few | TRBJ2-7 | - | TRBV3-1 | CASSRQPPATAYEQYF | TGTGCCAGCAGCCGCCAACCCCCAGCAACAGCCTACGAGCAGTACTTC
- | TRBJ2-7 | TRBD2 | TRBV6-1 | CASSHLIAGGSSYEQYF | TGTGCCAGCAGCCATCTAATAGCGGGAGGGAGCTCCTACGAGCAGTACTTC
many | TRBJ1-1 | - | TRBV27 | CASSYVGANTEAFF | TGTGCCAGCAGTTATGTGGGGGCGAACACTGAAGCTTTCTTT
many | TRBJ1-1 | TRBD1 | TRBV3-1 | CASSRQGGTEAFF | TGTGCCAGCAGCCGACAGGGGGGGACTGAAGCTTTCTTT
- | TRBJ2-2 | TRBD2 | TRBV11-2 | CASTLLAGANTGELFF | TGTGCCAGCACCTTATTAGCGGGGGCGAACACCGGGGAGCTGTTTTTT
few | TRBJ1-2 | - | TRBV7-9 | CASSLDHRYGYTF | TGTGCCAGCAGCTTAGATCACCGATATGGCTACACCTTC
many | TRBJ1-2 | - | TRBV30 | CAWSITGKYGYTF | TGTGCCTGGAGTATCACGGGGAAGTATGGCTACACCTTC
many | TRBJ1-1 | TRBD1 | TRBV2 | CAGKTGVMNTEAFF | TGTGCCGGAAAGACAGGGGTCATGAACACTGAAGCTTTCTTT
many | TRBJ2-7 | - | TRBV30 | CAWSLEGVAAYEQYF | TGTGCCTGGAGTCTCGAGGGGGTAGCGGCCTACGAGCAGTACTTC
many | TRBJ2-1 | TRBD2 | TRBV7-8 | CASSPDRGLAAAYNEQFF | TGTGCCAGCAGCCCCGACCGAGGACTAGCGGCCGCCTACAATGAGCAGTTCTTC
- | TRBJ1-2 | TRBD1 | TRBV27 | CASSDRVRGYTF | TGTGCCAGCAGTGACAGGGTTAGGGGCTACACCTTC
many | TRBJ2-1 | - | TRBV20-1 | CSATLGTATYNEQFF | TGCAGTGCTACGTTAGGGACCGCGACCTACAATGAGCAGTTCTTC
many | TRBJ2-3 | - | TRBV18 | CASSPPGAYSTDTQYF | TGTGCCAGCTCACCACCGGGCGCCTATTCCACAGATACGCAGTATTTT
many | TRBJ2-7 | - | TRBV12-3/TRBV12-4 | CASSLSAEQYF | TGTGCCAGCAGTTTGTCCGCCGAGCAGTACTTC
many | TRBJ1-4 | - | TRBV2 | CASSNPHPDTGRSKKLFF | TGTGCCAGCAGTAATCCCCACCCGGACACCGGGAGGAGTAAAAAACTGTTTTTT